These T cell receptor beta chains were read from a single sample in a study of T cells in Graves' hyperthyroidism and ophthalmopathy. MiXCR was run by TCRdb on the multiplex PCR reads, yielding one entry per CDR3 protein. The sample contains 450,000 to 500,000 distinct CDR3 sequences, 20% to 25% of which appear only once. What was sequenced was blood. The source is a woman between 70 and 85 years old with Graves' ophthalmopathy. The CDR3 runs from the conserved cysteine through the conserved F or W. The order of the fields is V gene, J gene, D gene, clone size, CDR3 protein, CDR3 DNA. The D gene is left open where the match is weak. Rows give clone size only sometimes, using once, few, many, or a class for an expanded clone.

TRBV20-1	TRBJ1-1	.	few	CSALQGGNTEAFF	TGCAGTGCCCTACAGGGTGGGAACACTGAAGCTTTCTTT
TRBV19	TRBJ1-2	.	few	CASSPRWAGNSNYGYTF	TGTGCCAGTAGTCCCCGATGGGCAGGGAATTCTAACTATGGCTACACCTTC
TRBV2	TRBJ2-1	.	many	CASSPRINYNEQFF	TGTGCCAGCAGTCCACGAATTAACTACAATGAGCAGTTCTTC
TRBV28	TRBJ2-3	.	.	CASSPGGRDTQYF	TGTGCCAGCAGTCCAGGGGGGCGGGACACGCAGTATTTT
TRBV19	TRBJ1-2	TRBD1	.	CASSMGQVEYYGYTF	TGTGCCAGTAGTATGGGACAGGTTGAGTACTATGGCTACACCTTC
TRBV7-2	TRBJ1-1	.	many	CASSEGTFTEAFF	TGTGCCAGCAGCGAAGGGACCTTCACTGAAGCTTTCTTT
TRBV7-2	TRBJ1-6	.	many	CASSAPGTLPLHF	TGTGCCAGCAGCGCCCCCGGGACTCTACCCCTCCACTTT
TRBV12-3/TRBV12-4	TRBJ1-4	.	many	CASSLTGGEKLFF	TGTGCCAGCAGTTTAACGGGCGGTGAAAAACTGTTTTTT
TRBV19	TRBJ2-1	TRBD2	.	CASADSGRGRNEQFF	TGTGCCAGTGCCGATAGCGGGAGGGGACGCAATGAGCAGTTCTTC
TRBV27	TRBJ2-2	.	many	CASSSMTGGAPLAGVAGELFF	TGTGCCAGCAGTTCGATGACAGGGGGCGCCCCTCTAGCGGGAGTGGCCGGGGAGCTGTTTTTT
TRBV7-3	TRBJ1-1	.	few	CASSLYPTLGEAFF	TGTGCCAGCAGCTTATACCCCACACTCGGTGAAGCTTTCTTT
TRBV7-9	TRBJ1-2	TRBD1	.	CASSLWTGPTINYGYTF	TGTGCCAGCAGCTTATGGACAGGACCCACTATTAACTATGGCTACACCTTC
TRBV9	TRBJ1-1	TRBD1	.	CASSVGLGQENTEAFF	TGTGCCAGCAGCGTAGGTTTGGGACAGGAGAACACTGAAGCTTTCTTT
TRBV28	TRBJ2-5	.	.	CASGRLTPETQYF	TGTGCCTCCGGACGGTTGACCCCAGAGACCCAGTACTTC
TRBV10-3	TRBJ1-2	.	.	CAISANRQGDGYTF	TGTGCCATCAGTGCTAACAGGCAGGGTGATGGCTACACCTTC
TRBV30	TRBJ1-5	.	.	CAWSVQDARSNQPQHF	TGTGCCTGGAGTGTACAGGACGCTAGGAGCAATCAGCCCCAGCATTTT
TRBV30	TRBJ1-4	.	many	CAWTQGEKLFF	TGTGCCTGGACGCAGGGCGAAAAACTGTTTTTT
TRBV15	TRBJ2-4	.	few	CASATVAKNIQYF	TGTGCTTCCGCGACTGTAGCCAAAAACATTCAGTACTTC
TRBV5-1	TRBJ2-6	.	.	CASSLTGNSGANVLTF	TGCGCCAGCAGCTTGACGGGGAACTCTGGGGCCAACGTCCTGACTTTC
TRBV28	TRBJ1-2	.	few	CASSLPQGVLTF	TGTGCCAGCAGTCTCCCCCAGGGTGTACTCACCTTC
TRBV6-1	TRBJ2-5	.	few	CASSGSGGLGETQYF	TGTGCCAGCAGTGGGTCGGGGGGCTTGGGAGAGACCCAGTACTTC
TRBV12-3/TRBV12-4	TRBJ1-2	TRBD1	many	CASSYKGTVNYGYTF	TGTGCCAGCAGCTATAAAGGGACAGTGAACTATGGCTACACCTTC
TRBV19	TRBJ2-2	.	.	CASSFGTFNTGELFF	TGTGCCAGTAGCTTCGGGACTTTTAACACCGGGGAGCTGTTTTTT
TRBV5-1	TRBJ2-7	.	.	CASSKPGGHEQYF	TGCGCCAGCAGCAAGCCGGGGGGCCACGAGCAGTACTTC
TRBV11-2	TRBJ2-1	TRBD2	many	CASRRGLAGVEQFF	TGTGCCAGCAGACGAGGACTAGCGGGAGTTGAGCAGTTCTTC
TRBV2	TRBJ1-1	.	many	CASSKSWGNTEAFF	TGTGCCAGCAGCAAAAGCTGGGGAAACACTGAAGCTTTCTTT
TRBV12-3/TRBV12-4	TRBJ1-6	.	.	CASSRSGFSPLHF	TGTGCCAGCAGTAGATCAGGGTTCTCACCCCTCCACTTT
TRBV7-9	TRBJ2-1	.	.	CASSLGDSPYNEQFF	TGTGCCAGCAGCTTAGGTGATAGCCCCTACAATGAGCAGTTCTTC
TRBV6-1	TRBJ2-1	TRBD1	few	CASNSPGQGNYNEQFF	TGTGCCAGCAACTCCCCGGGACAGGGAAATTATAATGAGCAGTTCTTC
TRBV5-1	TRBJ2-3	.	.	CASSSGLQGDTQYF	TGCGCCAGCAGCTCGGGGCTCCAGGGAGATACGCAGTATTTT